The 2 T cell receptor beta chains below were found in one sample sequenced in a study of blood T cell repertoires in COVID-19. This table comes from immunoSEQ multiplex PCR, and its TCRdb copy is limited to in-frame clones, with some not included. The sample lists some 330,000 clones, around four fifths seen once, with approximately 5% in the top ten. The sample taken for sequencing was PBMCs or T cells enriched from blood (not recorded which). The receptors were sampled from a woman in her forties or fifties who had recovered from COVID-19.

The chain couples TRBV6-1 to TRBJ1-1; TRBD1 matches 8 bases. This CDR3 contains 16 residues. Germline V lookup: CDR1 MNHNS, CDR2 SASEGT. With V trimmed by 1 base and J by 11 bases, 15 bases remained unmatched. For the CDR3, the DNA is TGTGCCAGCAGTGAAGGCCCTAGACAGGGGTTAGGGGGGGCTTTCTTT. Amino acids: CASSEGPRQGLGGAFF.

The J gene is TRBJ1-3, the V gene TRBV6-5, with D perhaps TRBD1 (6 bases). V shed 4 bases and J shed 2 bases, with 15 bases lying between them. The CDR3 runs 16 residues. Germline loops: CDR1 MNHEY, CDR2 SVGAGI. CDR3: CASSSTAQGTGNTIYF. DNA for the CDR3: TGTGCCAGCAGTTCAACAGCACAGGGAACTGGAAACACCATATATTTT.